This entry features one T cell receptor (beta chain) sequence. The antigen is not known. The CDR3 consists of 13 residues. V was clipped by 7 bases and J by 6 bases; unmatched bases: 10. Germline V gene data show CDR1 as SQVTM and CDR2 as ANQGSEA. Once RNA had been extracted, it was reverse transcribed into cDNA to act as the sequencing template. Libraries were prepared by immunoSEQ multiplex PCR; TCRdb keeps only in-frame clonotypes and omits some of them. The top ten hold about 12% of the sample, which has about 15,000 clones, almost 60% seen once. From alopecia areata patients, lesional scalp punch biopsies and peripheral blood were collected. The data derive from a study of CD8+ T cells in alopecia areata. Findings of the study overall: Resident alphabeta T-cell populations of normal skin are likewise subject to sequencing in scalp samples.

V is TRBV29-1 and J is TRBJ1-2; 8 nucleotides agree with TRBD1. This receptor was obtained from a human donor with alopecia areata. The specimen was skin. CDR3 in amino acids: CSAPMTGEDGYTF. The CDR3 region has the DNA TGCAGCGCCCCTATGACAGGGGAGGATGGCTACACCTTC.